Described below is a single T cell receptor beta chain sequence and its context. The data stem from a study of radiotherapy plus CTLA-4 blockade in lung cancer. The CDR3 is 12 amino acids. V shed 8 bases, J shed 4 bases, and the junction held 5 bases outside the gene matches. Germline CDR1 MNHEY, CDR2 SVGAGI. The data were produced by immunoSEQ multiplex PCR, yet TCRdb's version contains in-frame clones alone and is incomplete. Of tens of thousands of clones listed, roughly 79% were seen once; the top ten hold over 20%. This sample comprised peripheral blood, obtained from a patient treated with radiotherapy plus ipilimumab. This chain links TRBV6-5 with TRBJ2-7; 7 nucleotides align to TRBD1. This TCR was sampled from a human donor with non-small cell lung cancer whose response to radiotherapy plus ipilimumab could not be evaluated. Some clones in this sample may be carry-over from other donors' samples. CDR3 region: CASATGQYEQYF. The CDR3 DNA is TGTGCCAGCGCGACAGGGCAGTACGAGCAGTACTTC.